These 31 T cell receptor beta chains were all obtained from the same sample, sequenced in a study of blood T cell repertoires in COVID-19. Some clones are missing from TCRdb's copy, which holds only in-frame ones; the method was immunoSEQ multiplex PCR. Of some 120,000 clones listed, under 90% are singletons. The sequenced sample consisted of peripheral blood. These receptors all come from a man in his 60s with acute or convalescent COVID-19.

V usage is TRBV11-2 and J usage is TRBJ2-7; D might be TRBD2 (5 bases). Germline V gene data show CDR1 as SGHAT and CDR2 as FQNNGV. Deletions cut 5 bases from V and 7 bases from J, with 12 bases between. The CDR3 loop spans 12 amino acids. The CDR3 spells CASSPGEGEQYF. The CDR3 nucleotides read TGTGCCAGCAGCCCTGGCGAGGGAGAGCAGTACTTC.

This chain connects TRBV19 to TRBJ1-5; TRBD1 agrees at 8 bases. Trimming took 6 bases from V and 3 from J; bases not matched to a gene: 4. Germline CDR1 reads LNHDA; CDR2 reads SQIVND (reference sequence). The CDR3 contains 14 residues. CDR3: CASRDRGPNQPQHF. CDR3 nucleotide sequence: TGTGCCAGTAGAGACAGGGGACCCAATCAGCCCCAGCATTTT.

The rearrangement joins TRBV5-4 to TRBJ1-2; 8 positions agree with TRBD1. V lost 4 bases, J lost 3 bases, and 11 bases stayed unmatched. The CDR3 sequence is 16 residues long. Germline V gene sequence: CDR1 SGHNT, CDR2 YYREEE (reference sequence). CDR3 sequence: CASSSPGTGGDYGYTF. Written as DNA, the CDR3 is TGTGCCAGCAGCAGTCCGGGGACAGGAGGTGACTATGGCTACACCTTC.

This rearrangement joins TRBV7-9 to TRBJ2-1; 13 bases map to TRBD2. V shed 0 bases, J shed 7 bases, and the junction held 12 bases outside the gene matches. The CDR3 has 19 residues. Germline V gives CDR1 SEHNR, CDR2 FQNEAQ (reference sequence). The CDR3 protein is CASSLAGQTTSGRANEQFF. CDR3 sequence (DNA): TGTGCCAGCAGCTTAGCGGGACAGACCACTAGCGGGAGGGCAAATGAGCAGTTCTTC.

The V and J genes are TRBV6-5 and TRBJ1-5; possible D gene TRBD1, 5 bases. Per the germline V gene, CDR1 is MNHEY and CDR2 is SVGAGI. This CDR3 is built from 15 residues. Between the trimmed V and J ends, which lost 2 bases and 4 bases, there was a span of 12 bases. The CDR3 sequence is CASSYGAGINQPQHF. The CDR3 DNA follows: TGTGCCAGCAGTTACGGGGCGGGGATTAATCAGCCCCAGCATTTT.

The rearrangement uses TRBV3-1 (or the pseudogene TRBV3-2) and TRBJ2-7; D is ambiguous. The V gene lost 7 bases and the J gene lost 3 bases, with 16 bases spanning the gap. CDR3 size: 14 residues. Germline loops: CDR1 LGHDT, CDR2 YNNKEL (reference sequence). CDR3 in amino acids: CASTKDPRGYEQYF. The CDR3 bases are TGTGCCAGCACCAAAGATCCCCGCGGCTACGAGCAGTACTTC.

This chain joins TRBV10-3 and TRBJ2-3; 7 nucleotides line up with TRBD1. Trimming cost V 4 bases and J 0 bases; bases outside gene matches: 4. CDR1 ENHRY and CDR2 SYGVKD come from the germline V gene. The CDR3 runs 15 residues. CDR3: CAISVSGQSTDTQYF. The CDR3, as DNA: TGTGCCATCAGTGTTTCGGGACAGAGCACAGATACGCAGTATTTT.

The chain is built from TRBV29-1 and TRBJ2-1; 8 positions agree with TRBD1. This CDR3 has 16 residues. Germline V gives CDR1 SQVTM, CDR2 ANQGSEA. V shed 6 bases, J shed 0 bases, and the junction held 10 bases outside the gene matches. The CDR3, as DNA: TGCAGCGTGGAGACAGGGGTCCTTAGCTCCTACAATGAGCAGTTCTTC. Translation gives CSVETGVLSSYNEQFF.

The rearrangement uses TRBV27 and TRBJ2-7; 10 bases fit TRBD2. This CDR3 has 15 amino acids. Trimming cost V 4 bases and J 0 bases; bases outside gene matches: 3. Per the germline V gene, CDR1 is MNHEY and CDR2 is SMNVEV (reference sequence). The CDR3 sequence is CASSSLAGASYEQYF. CDR3 in DNA: TGTGCCAGCAGTTCGCTAGCGGGAGCCTCCTACGAGCAGTACTTC.

This clone was counted only a few times. V is TRBV27 and J is TRBJ2-7, with TRBD1 identical over 10 bases. Germline CDR1 and CDR2: MNHEY and SMNVEV (reference sequence). The CDR3 has 18 amino acids. Trimming removed 8 bases from V and 2 bases from J; junction bases left unmatched: 18. DNA for the CDR3: TGTGCCAGCGGACCGGGACAGGGGCAAGCTAGCGGTCCCTACGAGCAGTACTTC. It is translated as CASGPGQGQASGPYEQYF.

The rearrangement uses TRBV30 and TRBJ2-3; a weak D match, TRBD2 (5 bases). CDR3 length equals 14 residues. Germline values: CDR1 GTSNPN, CDR2 SVGIG (reference sequence). Trimming shortened V by 6 bases and J by 3 bases, and 16 bases separated the two germline ends. CDR3 nucleotide sequence: TGTGCCTGCCGATTCTGGGGAGAAACAGATACGCAGTATTTT. This sequence encodes CACRFWGETDTQYF.

A note on this clone: One end of the junction is discordant with germline, which a read error may explain. This chain joins TRBV7-7 and TRBJ1-2; maybe TRBD1 (5 bases). Germline V gene sequence: CDR1 SSHAT, CDR2 FNYEAQ (reference sequence). CDR3 size: 15 residues. The CDR3 nucleotides are TGTGCTAGCAGCCCCTACTTAGGGGCAAACTATGGCTACACCTTC. Residues: CASSPYLGANYGYTF.

The chain recombines TRBV5-5 with TRBJ1-4; D not resolved. The CDR3 has 15 amino acids. Germline values: CDR1 SGHKS, CDR2 YYEKEE (reference sequence). Trimming took 3 bases from V and 4 from J, leaving 13 bases between them. CDR3: CASSSRVLYNEKLFF. CDR3 sequence (DNA): TGTGCCAGCAGCTCCCGAGTGCTTTATAATGAAAAACTGTTTTTT.

The chain employs TRBV30 and TRBJ2-5; 7 bases align to TRBD1. Germline lookup yields CDR1 GTSNPN and CDR2 SVGIG (reference sequence). With 4 bases clipped from V and 2 bases from J, the junction kept 4 bases outside the gene matches. This CDR3 has 13 amino acids. The CDR3 bases are TGTGCCTGGACGGACAGGCCGCAAGAGACCCAGTACTTC. Its translation is CAWTDRPQETQYF.

The chain joins TRBV11-3 to TRBJ2-2; 9 bases fit TRBD1. V gave up 4 bases and J gave up 7 bases; unmatched junction bases: 7. The CDR3 consists of 15 residues. CDR1 is SGHNT and CDR2 is YENEEA in the germline V gene. The CDR3 DNA reads TGTGCCAGCAGCTCCACAGGGGGCCTGGGCGGGGAGCTGTTTTTT. Translation: CASSSTGGLGGELFF.

The J gene is TRBJ1-4, the V gene TRBV6-5; TRBD1 agrees at 11 bases. The CDR3 has 15 amino acids. Germline-derived CDR1 and CDR2 are MNHEY and SVGAGI. Trimming removed 9 bases from V and 8 bases from J; junction bases left unmatched: 11. The CDR3 DNA is TGTGCCAGTCTCACGCCCGGGACAGGGGGGGAAAAACTGTTTTTT. Amino acid sequence: CASLTPGTGGEKLFF.

V is TRBV6-5 and J is TRBJ1-2, with TRBD1 identical over 8 bases. The CDR3 spans 15 residues. CDR1 is MNHEY and CDR2 is SVGAGI in the germline V gene. J gave up 7 bases and V 7 bases, and 14 bases lay outside the gene matches. The CDR3 DNA reads TGTGCCAGCACACGGGTCTTCCAGGGGGCGGGTGGCTACACCTTC. Its translation is CASTRVFQGAGGYTF.

The V and J genes are TRBV5-4 and TRBJ2-5; 10 positions match TRBD2. Trimming cost V 0 bases and J 1 base; bases outside gene matches: 3. CDR1 and CDR2 from the germline V gene are SGHNT and YYREEE (reference sequence). The CDR3 sequence is 16 residues long. The CDR3 here is CASSLGTSGVQETQYF. Here the CDR3 DNA reads TGTGCCAGCAGCTTGGGAACTAGCGGGGTCCAAGAGACCCAGTACTTC.

The chain combines TRBV7-9 with TRBJ2-5; D is perhaps TRBD2 (5 bases). The V gene lost 8 bases and the J gene lost 5 bases, with 15 bases spanning the gap. The germline V gene encodes CDR1 SEHNR and CDR2 FQNEAQ (reference sequence). This CDR3 has 13 amino acids. The CDR3 DNA reads as TGTGCCAGCGCTCTGACGGGGTGGGAGACCCAGTACTTC. Translation gives CASALTGWETQYF.

In its sample, this clone was seen once. V gene TRBV6-2 or TRBV6-3 combines with J gene TRBJ1-5; tentatively, D is TRBD1 (6 bases). The CDR3 has 15 residues. CDR1 MNHEY and CDR2 SVGEGT come from the germline V gene. Trimming pared 5 bases from V and 0 bases from J, leaving 11 bases between. The CDR3 loop is CASSQRTVSNQPQHF. The CDR3 nucleotides read TGTGCCAGCAGTCAGCGGACAGTTAGCAATCAGCCCCAGCATTTT.

J is TRBJ1-6 and V is TRBV11-2; 8 bases line up with TRBD1. Germline CDR1 SGHAT, CDR2 FQNNGV. The CDR3 spans 14 residues. J was trimmed by 7 bases and V by 5 bases; bases with no gene match: 4. In DNA, the CDR3 is TGTGCCAGCAGCCTCCAGGGGGCCAATTCACCCCTCCACTTT. Translating gives CASSLQGANSPLHF.

CDR3 sequence (DNA): TGTGCCAGCAGCTCCCAGGGGAACACTGAAGCTTTCTTT. Protein: CASSSQGNTEAFF. The J gene is TRBJ1-1, the V gene TRBV11-3; TRBD1 is a possible D gene (5 bases). Germline CDR1 SGHNT, CDR2 YENEEA. The CDR3 contains 13 residues. V dropped 4 bases and J dropped 1 base, with 7 bases sitting between them.

J is TRBJ1-3 and V is TRBV5-4, with D tentatively TRBD1 (5 bases). The germline CDR1 and CDR2 sequences are SGHNT and YYREEE (reference sequence). The CDR3 spans 14 residues. V was pared by 3 bases and J by 3 bases, with 10 bases between. The CDR3 is CASSSGGGGNTIYF. CDR3 bases: TGTGCCAGCAGCTCTGGCGGGGGTGGAAACACCATATATTTT.

This clone was counted many times. Relative to the germline gene, one junction end is altered; a read error may explain this. The CDR3 is CASSNRNLPQHF. CDR3 DNA: TGTGCCAGCAGTAACAGGAATCTGCCCCAGCATTTT. J is TRBJ1-5 and V is TRBV6-2 or TRBV6-3; a weak D match, TRBD1 (5 bases). The CDR3 is made up of 12 amino acids. Germline V gene sequence: CDR1 MNHEY, CDR2 SVGEGT.

The genes are TRBV6-5 and TRBJ2-1, with D possibly matching TRBD1 (6 bases). CDR3 length: 15 residues. Germline CDR1 MNHEY, CDR2 SVGAGI. Deletions cut 6 bases from V and 9 bases from J, with 21 bases between. Written as DNA, the CDR3 is TGTGCCAGCAGCCTAGACAGGAGAGGACTGGGTGAGCAGTTCTTC. It translates to CASSLDRRGLGEQFF.

The rearrangement uses TRBV20-1 and TRBJ1-5; TRBD1 aligns across 7 bases. Germline CDR1 reads DFQATT; CDR2 reads SNEGSKA (reference sequence). This CDR3 has 14 amino acids. V was pared by 3 bases and J by 0 bases, with 2 bases of the junction left unmatched. The CDR3 loop reads CSASTGDSNQPQHF. The CDR3 bases are TGCAGTGCTAGTACAGGGGATAGCAATCAGCCCCAGCATTTT.

V gene TRBV7-2 combines with J gene TRBJ2-1; unclear D gene. This CDR3 has 17 amino acids. Germline assignment: CDR1 SGHTA and CDR2 FQGNSA. Trimming shortened V by 5 bases and J by 0 bases, and 17 bases separated the two germline ends. The CDR3 region has the DNA TGTGCCAGCAGCCCCTCTACCGGTACGAGCTCCTACAATGAGCAGTTCTTC. Amino acid sequence: CASSPSTGTSSYNEQFF.

V is TRBV9 and J is TRBJ2-1; 7 bases map to TRBD2. This CDR3 has 17 residues. Germline CDR1 and CDR2: SGDLS and YYNGEE. V dropped 3 bases and J dropped 7; count of bases not matched to a gene: 16. The CDR3 is CASSAVAGRGLVNEQFF. The CDR3 DNA reads TGTGCCAGCAGCGCCGTGGCAGGGAGGGGTTTAGTGAATGAGCAGTTCTTC.

This sequence joins TRBV27 and TRBJ2-1, with a tentative D call TRBD2 (6 bases). The V end lost 6 bases, the J end lost 7 bases, and 28 bases lay between the germline ends. From germline, CDR1 is MNHEY and CDR2 SMNVEV (reference sequence). There are 18 residues in the CDR3. The CDR3 sequence is CASSLSWASAWGVNEQFF. In nucleotides, the CDR3 is TGTGCCAGCAGCCTCTCCTGGGCTAGCGCTTGGGGGGTAAATGAGCAGTTCTTC.

CDR3 sequence (DNA): TGTGCCAGCAGTGACCCAGGGTTCGGCGAGACCCAGTACTTC. This encodes CASSDPGFGETQYF. The chain carries TRBV25-1 and TRBJ2-5; TRBD1 might be the D (5 bases). The ends were cut back, 3 bases at V and 5 bases at J, with 13 bases in the middle. Germline V gives CDR1 MGHDK, CDR2 SYGVNS. The CDR3 covers 14 residues.

The rearrangement uses TRBV6-5 and TRBJ2-1, with a tentative D call TRBD1 (6 bases). V lost 10 bases, J lost 9 bases, and 22 bases lay in between. CDR3 length equals 14 residues. Germline V gene lookup returns CDR1 MNHEY and CDR2 SVGAGI. CDR3 nucleotide sequence: TGTGCCACCGCGGCCCGGACAGTACCCCCTGAGCAGTTCTTC. Translating it yields CATAARTVPPEQFF.